This T cell receptor (beta chain) is drawn from a study of T cell repertoires in cytomegalovirus infection. Study-level results: In two of eight donors, the top clonotype was HLA-C-restricted CMV-specific.

As regards this clonotype: Its antigen is not known.

From the reads, TCRdb called clonotypes with MiXCR, one entry per CDR3 protein. The data hold about 450,000 distinct CDR3 sequences, with roughly a third observed a single time. This TCR was recovered from a human donor in good health (CMV status not recorded). Some clones in this sample may be carry-over from other donors' samples. The source material was PBMCs.

CDR3 sequence: CASSFGTPYSARYEQYF. The CDR3 DNA reads TGTGCCAGCAGTTTCGGTACCCCCTACTCAGCTAGGTACGAGCAGTACTTC. The V call is TRBV12-3 or TRBV12-4, the J call TRBJ2-7; D gene unclear. The length of the CDR3 is 17 residues. V gave up 3 bases and J gave up 4 bases, with 22 bases separating them.